This T cell receptor (beta chain) is drawn from a study of blood T cell repertoires in COVID-19. The CDR3 covers 16 residues. V lost 3 bases to trimming and J lost 1 base; unmatched junction nucleotides: 4. Per the germline V gene, CDR1 is ENHRY and CDR2 is SYGVKD. Assay: immunoSEQ multiplex PCR; the TCRdb copy retains only in-frame clones and omits some. The sample yields about 170,000 clones, around 90% seen once. Sequenced: peripheral blood. The genes are TRBV10-3 and TRBJ2-3; TRBD1 aligns across 10 bases. The origin of this receptor is a man aged 50 to 59 who had recovered from COVID-19. The CDR3 sequence: CAISELTGGRTDTQYF. In nucleotides, the CDR3 is TGTGCCATCAGTGAACTGACAGGGGGCCGCACAGATACGCAGTATTTT.